These 21 T cell receptor beta chains came from one sample sequenced in a study of blood T cell repertoires in COVID-19. The table came from immunoSEQ multiplex PCR; TCRdb's copy has only in-frame clones and leaves some out. There are over 110,000 clones in the sample; about 91% occur only once, and around 26% lies in the top ten. The material sequenced was peripheral blood. The source is a human donor in a cohort sampled during active COVID-19.

V gene TRBV7-8 combines with J gene TRBJ1-5, with no clear D. The V and J ends lost 3 bases and 7 bases respectively, with 7 bases between them. The CDR3 is made up of 12 amino acids. Germline V gene sequence: CDR1 SGHVS, CDR2 FQNEAQ. The CDR3 DNA reads TGTGCCAGCAGCTTGAGTGAGCAGCCCCAGCATTTT. Translation: CASSLSEQPQHF.

This chain joins TRBV30 and TRBJ1-2; D remains unclear. The germline V gene encodes CDR1 GTSNPN and CDR2 SVGIG (reference sequence). V dropped 0 bases and J dropped 7 bases, with 6 bases sitting between them. This CDR3 is 11 amino acids long. The CDR3 protein is CAWSVSIGYTF. The CDR3 bases are TGTGCCTGGAGTGTATCCATTGGCTACACCTTC.

This clone was detected only a few times. The V gene is TRBV7-2, the J gene TRBJ2-1, with 10 bases lining up with TRBD1. In germline, CDR1 is SGHTA, CDR2 FQGNSA. The CDR3 length is 16 residues. Trimming removed 2 bases from V and 3 bases from J; junction bases left unmatched: 4. This chain's CDR3 is CASSLRDRGYYNEQFF. The DNA of the CDR3 is TGTGCCAGCAGCTTACGGGACAGGGGATACTACAATGAGCAGTTCTTC.

V usage is TRBV5-6 and J usage is TRBJ1-2; 9 bases align to TRBD1. The V and J ends lost 5 bases and 3 bases, in that order; junction bases with no gene match: 5. The CDR3 loop spans 14 amino acids. The germline V gene has CDR1 SGHDT and CDR2 YYEEEE. The CDR3 region is CASRPQGADYGYTF. CDR3 nucleotide sequence: TGTGCCAGCAGACCACAGGGGGCTGACTATGGCTACACCTTC.

The chain carries TRBV30 and TRBJ2-1, with 10 bases identical to TRBD2. V was clipped by 2 bases and J by 6 bases; unmatched bases: 10. This CDR3 is built from 16 residues. CDR1 is GTSNPN, CDR2 SVGIG, per germline (reference sequence). CDR3 loop: CAWSILASGGPNEQFF. CDR3 nucleotides: TGTGCCTGGAGTATCCTCGCTAGCGGGGGACCCAATGAGCAGTTCTTC.

The chain recombines TRBV5-1 with TRBJ2-3, with 8 bases matching TRBD2. The CDR3 consists of 14 residues. Looked up from germline, CDR1 is SGHRS and CDR2 is YFSETQ. V shed 5 bases and J 3 bases; nucleotides not matched to a gene: 5. CDR3 sequence reads: CASRSGGSTDTQYF. The DNA of the CDR3 is TGCGCCAGCAGGTCGGGAGGGAGTACAGATACGCAGTATTTT.

A few counts support this clone. The gene calls are TRBV4-1 and TRBJ2-1; D not resolved. The V end lost 1 base, the J end lost 3 bases, and 13 bases lay between the germline ends. CDR3 length equals 16 residues. Per germline, CDR1 MGHRA and CDR2 YSYEKL. This chain's CDR3 is CASSQVRIAYYNEQFF. The CDR3 DNA follows: TGCGCCAGCAGCCAAGTAAGAATAGCTTACTACAATGAGCAGTTCTTC.

The chain employs TRBV5-4 and TRBJ2-2; D is perhaps TRBD2 (6 bases). This CDR3 contains 15 residues. Trimming cost V 3 bases and J 0 bases, with 9 bases left between them. From germline, CDR1 is SGHNT and CDR2 YYREEE (reference sequence). CDR3 protein: CASSSGLSNTGELFF. The CDR3 DNA sequence: TGTGCCAGCAGCTCGGGACTTTCGAACACCGGGGAGCTGTTTTTT. The complete variable domain, with remaining parts taken from reference TRBV5-4 and TRBJ2-2, reads ETGVTQSPTHLIKTRGQQVTLRCSSQSGHNTVSWYQQALGQGPQFIFQYYREEENGRGNFPPRFSGLQFPNYSSELNVNALELDDSALYLCASSSGLSNTGELFFGEGSRLTVL.

In DNA, the CDR3 is TGTGCCAGCAGCCAACAGGGGTTGAACACTGAAGCTTTCTTT. Translated, it gives CASSQQGLNTEAFF. V and J are TRBV6-5 and TRBJ1-1; 7 bases align to TRBD1. CDR3 length: 14 amino acids. After removal of 6 bases from V and 0 bases from J, the junction contained 4 bases not matched to a gene. Per germline, CDR1 MNHEY and CDR2 SVGAGI.

The chain joins TRBV27 to TRBJ2-7, with D possibly matching TRBD1 (6 bases). This CDR3 has 14 residues. The V and J ends lost 5 bases and 7 bases respectively, with 18 bases between them. Germline V lookup: CDR1 MNHEY, CDR2 SMNVEV (reference sequence). This chain's CDR3 is CASSPLVGAGEQYF. Written as DNA, the CDR3 is TGTGCCAGCAGTCCACTCGTGGGGGCCGGGGAGCAGTACTTC.

The chain is built from TRBV12-3 or TRBV12-4 and TRBJ2-3; TRBD2 aligns across 8 bases. CDR3 length equals 13 residues. The V segment lost 3 bases and the J segment 7 bases; nucleotides outside the gene matches: 3. The CDR3 DNA follows: TGTGCCAGCAGTTTCCGGGGGGGTTATACGCAGTATTTT. Residues: CASSFRGGYTQYF.

For the CDR3, the DNA is TGTGCCAGCAGCACCTCGACAGGGAAGACTGAAGCTTTCTTT. As protein: CASSTSTGKTEAFF. The chain has TRBV9 and TRBJ1-1, with 7 bases that match TRBD1. The CDR3 totals 14 residues. CDR1 and CDR2 from the germline V gene are SGDLS and YYNGEE. Unmatched junction bases numbered 8, after V lost 4 bases and J lost 5 bases.

This chain joins TRBV7-2 and TRBJ2-3; 8 positions match TRBD2. Unmatched junction bases numbered 5, after V lost 0 bases and J lost 0 bases. The CDR3 consists of 17 residues. Germline values: CDR1 SGHTA, CDR2 FQGNSA. In DNA form, the CDR3 reads TGTGCCAGCAGCTTAGCGCCGGGGGGGCCGAGCACAGATACGCAGTATTTT. Translated: CASSLAPGGPSTDTQYF. Full variable domain (outside the CDR3, taken from reference TRBV7-2 and TRBJ2-3): GAGVSQSPSNKVTEKGKDVELRCDPISGHTALYWYRQSLGQGLEFLIYFQGNSAPDKSGLPSDRFSAERTGGSVSTLTIQRTQQEDSAVYLCASSLAPGGPSTDTQYFGPGTRLTVL.

This chain uses TRBV5-1 with TRBJ2-5; D not certain. The V end was cut by 5 bases, the J end by 4 bases, with 9 bases between. The CDR3 extends over 12 amino acids. The V gene's germline CDR1 is SGHRS and CDR2 YFSETQ. The CDR3 region is CASSGEVETQYF. In nucleotides, the CDR3 is TGCGCCAGCAGTGGAGAGGTAGAGACCCAGTACTTC.

The sample holds one count of this clone. CDR3: CASSTGGLGSPLHF. CDR3 sequence (DNA): TGTGCCAGTAGTACAGGGGGATTAGGTTCACCCCTCCACTTT. The chain is built from TRBV19 and TRBJ1-6; 7 positions match TRBD1. Germline V CDR1 and CDR2: LNHDA, SQIVND (reference sequence). The ends lost 4 bases at V and 9 bases at J; junction bases unmatched: 6. CDR3 size: 14 residues.

This CDR3 is CAAGSGGGLTGELFF. As DNA, the CDR3 is TGTGCCGCGGGTAGCGGGGGGGGTTTGACCGGGGAGCTGTTTTTT. The rearrangement links TRBV5-4 to TRBJ2-2, with 11 bases matching TRBD2. Unmatched junction bases numbered 10, after V lost 10 bases and J lost 5 bases. Looked up from germline, CDR1 is SGHNT and CDR2 is YYREEE (reference sequence). This CDR3 contains 15 residues. Filled out from reference TRBV5-4 and TRBJ2-2, the complete variable domain reads ETGVTQSPTHLIKTRGQQVTLRCSSQSGHNTVSWYQQALGQGPQFIFQYYREEENGRGNFPPRFSGLQFPNYSSELNVNALELDDSALYLCAAGSGGGLTGELFFGEGSRLTVL.

This sequence joins TRBV10-3 and TRBJ2-2; D is possibly TRBD2 (6 bases). Per the germline V gene, CDR1 is ENHRY and CDR2 is SYGVKD. The CDR3 is 14 residues long. Trimming cost V 8 bases and J 6 bases, with 16 bases left between them. The CDR3 sequence is CAISGTPRSGELFF. Here the CDR3 DNA reads TGTGCCATCTCCGGGACTCCAAGGTCCGGGGAGCTGTTTTTT.

The V and J genes are TRBV3-1 (or the pseudogene TRBV3-2) and TRBJ2-1, with 10 bases aligning to TRBD2. Germline CDR1 LGHDT, CDR2 YNNKEL (reference sequence). This CDR3 comprises 13 residues. Trimming cost V 5 bases and J 9 bases; bases outside gene matches: 4. The DNA for the CDR3 is TGTGCCAGCAGCGCGGGACTAGCGACTGAGCAGTTCTTC. Its translation is CASSAGLATEQFF.

This sequence joins TRBV11-2 and TRBJ1-5, with a tentative D call TRBD1 (5 bases). The CDR3 sequence is 14 residues long. CDR1 and CDR2 (germline): SGHAT, FQNNGV. Trimming shortened V by 5 bases and J by 6 bases, and 14 bases separated the two germline ends. CDR3 coding DNA: TGTGCCAGCAGCCTAGGGGTGGGGCGTCAGCCCCAGCATTTT. The encoded protein is CASSLGVGRQPQHF.

This chain links TRBV29-1 with TRBJ2-3, with D perhaps TRBD2 (6 bases). This CDR3 has 14 amino acids. CDR1 is SQVTM and CDR2 is ANQGSEA in the germline V gene. The ends were cut back, 1 base at V and 2 bases at J, with 10 bases in the middle. CDR3 sequence: CSVEGTTYTDTQYF. CDR3 DNA: TGCAGCGTTGAAGGGACTACCTACACAGATACGCAGTATTTT.

The V call is TRBV28, the J call TRBJ2-7; the match to TRBD2 covers 8 bases. Unmatched junction bases numbered 4, after V lost 3 bases and J lost 0 bases. This CDR3 is built from 15 residues. CDR1 is MDHEN and CDR2 is SYDVKM in the germline V gene. As DNA, the CDR3 is TGTGCCAGCAGTTTTGGGCTAGCGGGCTCCTACGAGCAGTACTTC. This gives the protein CASSFGLAGSYEQYF. The full variable domain, rest sourced from reference TRBV28 and TRBJ2-7, is DVKVTQSSRYLVKRTGEKVFLECVQDMDHENMFWYRQDPGLGLRLIYFSYDVKMKEKGDIPEGYSVSREKKERFSLILESASTNQTSMYLCASSFGLAGSYEQYFGPGTRLTVT.